This T cell receptor beta chain is from a study of cytomegalovirus exposure and HLA in healthy donors. About the study: Across 300 to 400 genotyped donors, about 80% landed in the Caucasian-associated ancestry cluster. Notes on the study in general: Within an earlier analysis, most TCR beta V segments proved productive either about 90% or about 30% of the time.

Remarks on this clone: Its specificity is not known.

The germline V and J ends were trimmed by 8 bases and 8 bases, with 15 bases remaining between them. The CDR3 loop spans 13 amino acids. CDR1 is MNHEY and CDR2 is SVGAGI in the germline V gene. The PCR was carried out with 60 Vbeta primers and 13 Jbeta primers. Original analysis: Later work found 80 million or so unique TCR beta chains, with some 11 million shared. This table comes from immunoSEQ multiplex PCR, and its TCRdb copy is limited to in-frame clones, with some not included. V and J calls and clone size come straight from that table; D and trimming were deduced from the DNA. The data hold 50,000 to 60,000 clones, with approximately 70% observed a single time.

The specimen sequenced was PBMCs. The TCR comes from a man aged 18-30 years in good health and CMV-seronegative. The genes are TRBV6-5 and TRBJ1-4, with a tentative D call TRBD1 (5 bases). The CDR3 region is CASGLGVEEKLFF. CDR3 nucleotide sequence: TGTGCCAGCGGATTAGGGGTGGAGGAAAAACTGTTTTTT.